The 17 T cell receptor beta chains in this list originate from one sample, sequenced in a study of T cell repertoires and HLA-DP antigens. Assay used: immunoSEQ multiplex PCR; TCRdb lists only in-frame clones, some missing. The sample contains about 110,000 clones, about 91% of which appear only once. Their target antigens are unknown. The sequencing input was CD4+ T cells from PBMCs. The source of these receptors is a young woman in good health and CMV-seronegative.

The V call is TRBV10-2, the J call TRBJ2-7; 8 bases agree with TRBD1. J gave up 1 base and V 6 bases, and 2 bases lay outside the gene matches. Germline V gives CDR1 WSHSY, CDR2 SAAADI. The CDR3 sequence is 13 residues long. The CDR3 DNA reads as TGCGCCAGCAGCAGGACAGGGTCCTACGAGCAGTACTTC. Protein product: CASSRTGSYEQYF.

The rearrangement joins TRBV9 to TRBJ2-3; 7 positions match TRBD2. CDR1 is SGDLS, CDR2 YYNGEE, per germline. V lost 3 bases, J lost 9 bases, and 13 bases stayed unmatched. CDR3 length equals 15 residues. The CDR3 reads CASSGSGTPSGTQYF. The CDR3 DNA sequence: TGTGCCAGCAGCGGAAGCGGGACCCCCTCAGGCACGCAGTATTTT.

V is TRBV28 and J is TRBJ2-5; 13 positions agree with TRBD2. This CDR3 is 17 amino acids long. Germline lookup yields CDR1 MDHEN and CDR2 SYDVKM. The V segment lost 5 bases and the J segment 3 bases; nucleotides outside the gene matches: 9. The CDR3 DNA sequence: TGTGCCAGCAGTGGACTAGCGGGAGTCAACACCAAAGAGACCCAGTACTTC. Residues: CASSGLAGVNTKETQYF.

This clone was observed once. The chain combines TRBV6-5 with TRBJ1-2; 10 bases line up with TRBD1. With V trimmed by 5 bases and J by 8 bases, 8 bases remained unmatched. This CDR3 is 14 amino acids long. CDR1 is MNHEY, CDR2 SVGAGI, per germline. The CDR3 DNA sequence: TGTGCCAGCAGTCGGGGACAGGGGATTTTAGGCTACACCTTC. Protein: CASSRGQGILGYTF.

This chain joins TRBV6-6 and TRBJ1-5; no reliable D call. Deletions cut 2 bases from V and 8 bases from J, with 7 bases between. Per germline, CDR1 MNHNY and CDR2 SVGAGI (reference sequence). CDR3 length: 12 amino acids. CDR3: CASSYPTEPQHF. The CDR3, as DNA: TGTGCCAGCAGTTACCCCACGGAGCCCCAGCATTTT.

The chain recombines TRBV29-1 with TRBJ1-1; D may be TRBD1 (6 bases). Looked up from germline, CDR1 is SQVTM and CDR2 is ANQGSEA. Trimming cost V 4 bases and J 3 bases, with 9 bases left between them. This CDR3 spans 12 amino acids. The CDR3 loop reads CSVGGGYTEAFF. The DNA of the CDR3 is TGCAGCGTTGGAGGGGGGTACACTGAAGCTTTCTTT.

This chain connects TRBV6-6 to TRBJ1-2; TRBD1 is a possible D gene (5 bases). Trimming shortened V by 0 bases and J by 5 bases, and 16 bases separated the two germline ends. The length of the CDR3 is 16 residues. CDR1 MNHNY and CDR2 SVGAGI come from the germline V gene (reference sequence). CDR3 DNA: TGTGCCAGCAGTTACTCCGGGACCGCGTTCAGTTATGGCTACACCTTC. Residues: CASSYSGTAFSYGYTF.

The chain recombines TRBV4-3 with TRBJ2-2, with 8 bases matching TRBD2. Germline-derived CDR1 and CDR2 are LGHNA and YSLEER. With V trimmed by 0 bases and J by 0 bases, 0 bases remained unmatched. The CDR3 runs 16 residues. The CDR3 sequence is CASSQEAGANTGELFF. As DNA, the CDR3 is TGCGCCAGCAGCCAAGAAGCGGGGGCGAACACCGGGGAGCTGTTTTTT.

The chain is built from TRBV7-9 and TRBJ1-3; 9 positions match TRBD1. CDR1 and CDR2 from the germline V gene are SEHNR and FQNEAQ (reference sequence). This CDR3 is 14 amino acids long. Unmatched junction bases numbered 5, after V lost 4 bases and J lost 7 bases. The chain's CDR3 is CASSSGQGENTIYF. In DNA form, the CDR3 reads TGTGCCAGCAGCTCGGGACAGGGTGAGAACACCATATATTTT.

V usage is TRBV30 and J usage is TRBJ1-1, with 8 positions matching TRBD1. The CDR3 extends over 14 amino acids. CDR1 is GTSNPN, CDR2 SVGIG, per germline (reference sequence). V lost 3 bases, J lost 7 bases, and 10 bases stayed unmatched. CDR3 amino acids: CAWSLDRANGEAFF. The CDR3 DNA reads TGTGCCTGGAGCTTGGACAGGGCGAATGGTGAAGCTTTCTTT.

Remarks on this clone: The junction departs from the called germline gene at one end, perhaps through a read error. V is TRBV28 and J is TRBJ2-7; D gene ambiguous. The germline gives CDR1 MDHEN, CDR2 SYDVKM. The CDR3 contains 11 residues. The CDR3 loop reads CASSFLLSTHF. The CDR3 region has the DNA TGTGCCAGCAGTTTTCTCCTATCGACGCACTTC.

The chain uses TRBV27 and TRBJ2-7; 9 bases match TRBD2. The junction had 20 bases not matched to a gene; V was cut back by 7 bases and J by 4 bases. Germline V gene data show CDR1 as MNHEY and CDR2 as SMNVEV (reference sequence). The CDR3 loop spans 18 amino acids. For the CDR3, the DNA is TGTGCCAGCACCTTAAGGGGCGGGCCGGGACTAGCCGTATACGAGCAGTACTTC. Amino acid sequence: CASTLRGGPGLAVYEQYF.

J is TRBJ1-1 and V is TRBV29-1; 8 bases map to TRBD1. V dropped 2 bases and J dropped 2; count of bases not matched to a gene: 10. The CDR3 spans 16 residues. The germline CDR1 and CDR2 sequences are SQVTM and ANQGSEA. CDR3 DNA: TGCAGCGTTGAACTACAGGGGGGTGGTAGTAACACTGAAGCTTTCTTT. Protein: CSVELQGGGSNTEAFF.

This clone was detected only once. The V and J genes are TRBV7-3 and TRBJ2-3, with D possibly matching TRBD2 (5 bases). Germline CDR1 and CDR2: SGHTA and FQGTGA. This CDR3 is built from 15 residues. The V end was cut by 5 bases, the J end by 5 bases, with 17 bases between. The chain's CDR3 is CASSIYGRLRDTQYF. The CDR3 nucleotides are TGTGCCAGCAGCATCTATGGGAGACTGAGAGATACGCAGTATTTT.

V usage is TRBV4-1 and J usage is TRBJ1-2; a weak D match, TRBD1 (6 bases). The V end lost 2 bases, the J end lost 9 bases, and 16 bases lay between the germline ends. The germline gives CDR1 MGHRA, CDR2 YSYEKL. The CDR3 is 14 amino acids. CDR3 sequence: CASSQTRTDGSYTF. CDR3 bases: TGCGCCAGCAGCCAAACCCGGACAGACGGGAGCTACACCTTC.

The CDR3 coding sequence is TGTGCCAGCAGCATCATGACAGGGACGGCCAAAAACATTCAGTACTTC. It specifies CASSIMTGTAKNIQYF. The J gene is TRBJ2-4, the V gene TRBV7-9; the match to TRBD1 covers 7 bases. CDR1 is SEHNR and CDR2 is FQNEAQ in the germline V gene (reference sequence). V lost 5 bases, J lost 1 base, and 8 bases stayed unmatched. This CDR3 is built from 16 residues.

V is TRBV28 and J is TRBJ1-5; no clear D. Trimming took 1 base from V and 5 from J, leaving 6 bases between them. Germline CDR1 MDHEN, CDR2 SYDVKM. The CDR3 is made up of 13 amino acids. The CDR3 sequence is CASSLSGYQPQHF. The CDR3 DNA reads TGTGCCAGCAGTTTATCAGGTTATCAGCCCCAGCATTTT.